This T cell receptor (beta chain) was sequenced in a study of molecular identifiers for immune sequencing clone quantification. Study results and caveats: Jurkat TCR RNA spiked in from one cell reportedly remained identifiable amid 970,000 or so naive cells. Under 1% of molecules in naive cells, but over 98% of effector molecules, belonged to clones above 20 RNA copies.

Previously published methods and listed TCR primers were used for the bulk TCR libraries. TCRdb reanalysed the PCR reads using MiXCR and keeps one entry per CDR3 protein. Of about 500,000 distinct CDR3 sequences in the sample, about 25% were seen once. Trimming shortened V by 4 bases and J by 3 bases, and 13 bases separated the two germline ends. This CDR3 spans 14 amino acids. Germline V gene sequence: CDR1 MNHEY, CDR2 SMNVEV (reference sequence). As for this clonotype: Its antigen is unidentified.

The sequenced material came from naive CD8+ T cells from blood, with Jurkat cell RNA spiked in. Specified subset: FACS-sorted CD8+CD4-CCR7+CD45RA+ naive T cells. The sequence derives from a human donor in good health. Some libraries in this study had Jurkat cell RNA spiked in. The chain recombines TRBV27 with TRBJ2-7; tentative D call: TRBD1 (6 bases). DNA of the CDR3: TGTGCCAGCAGTTACAGGGCTTTGGACTACGAGCAGTACTTC. Translated: CASSYRALDYEQYF.